Detailed here is one T cell receptor beta chain. With a far larger clone one base away, a read error is the likely cause. These data are taken from a study of low-dose radiotherapy and immunotherapy resistance in tumors. This CDR3 comprises 14 residues. The V gene's germline CDR1 is PRHDT and CDR2 FYEKMQ (reference sequence). Regarding time point: before trial treatment. Primers used for first-strand cDNA, a TRAV- and TRBV-specific set, covered both alpha and beta chains. Both a constant-region primer and a V-primer adapter served to amplify TCRs across around 20 PCR cycles. In vitro transcription served to amplify the isolated mRNA. TCRdb called the reads again in MiXCR, with one record for every CDR3 protein. The sample consists of 55,000 to 65,000 distinct CDR3 sequences, about 26% of them appearing once.

This chain uses TRBV13 with TRBJ2-7; TRBD1 might be the D (6 bases). The sequence came from a male donor with rectosigmoid adenocarcinoma. Specimen: PBMCs, collected before treatment. As DNA, the CDR3 is TGTGCCGGCAGCGTAGATCTGGGGGCGGGTGAGCAGTACTTC. Translating it yields CAGSVDLGAGEQYF.